These 6 T cell receptor beta chains share one sample of origin, sequenced in a study of blood T cell repertoires in COVID-19. The protocol was immunoSEQ multiplex PCR, while the TCRdb copy is restricted to in-frame clones and leaves out a portion. Found here are 190,000 or so clones, around 89% of them singletons; the top ten hold about 3.9%. Sequencing used peripheral blood. The receptors stem from a young woman with acute or convalescent COVID-19.

The chain is built from TRBV15 and TRBJ2-7; 7 positions match TRBD2. The CDR3 extends over 15 amino acids. Trimming removed 0 bases from V and 6 bases from J; junction bases left unmatched: 8. Germline CDR1 LNHNV, CDR2 YYDKDF (reference sequence). The CDR3, as DNA: TGTGCCACCAGCAGAGATCTGGCGGGAGTGGTCGAGCAGTACTTC. Translated, it gives CATSRDLAGVVEQYF. Together with reference TRBV15 and TRBJ2-7, the CDR3 gives the full variable domain: DAMVIQNPRYQVTQFGKPVTLSCSQTLNHNVMYWYQQKSSQAPKLLFHYYDKDFNNEADTPDNFQSRRPNTSFCFLDIRSPGLGDTAMYLCATSRDLAGVVEQYFGPGTRLTVT.

The gene calls are TRBV5-1 and TRBJ2-5; 16 bases map to TRBD2. Germline trimming cut 5 bases from V and 1 base from J; bases unmatched to any gene: 8. This CDR3 region has 18 residues. Germline values: CDR1 SGHRS, CDR2 YFSETQ. This CDR3 is CASRTGLAGGPFQETQYF. In nucleotides, the CDR3 is TGCGCCAGCAGAACGGGACTAGCGGGAGGGCCCTTCCAAGAGACCCAGTACTTC.

V is TRBV5-1 and J is TRBJ2-7, with a weak D call TRBD1 (6 bases). Germline loops: CDR1 SGHRS, CDR2 YFSETQ. Between the trimmed V and J ends, which lost 3 bases and 5 bases, there was a span of 12 bases. This CDR3 has 13 amino acids. The CDR3 loop reads CASSWSGTNEQYF. The CDR3, as DNA: TGCGCCAGCAGCTGGTCAGGGACAAACGAGCAGTACTTC.

The CDR3 protein is CASSLGSSADTQYF. Here the CDR3 DNA reads TGTGCCAGCAGCTTAGGGTCCTCGGCAGATACGCAGTATTTT. The gene calls are TRBV7-6 and TRBJ2-3; D remains unclear. V lost 1 base and J 4 bases, leaving 9 bases between the germline ends. Germline V CDR1 and CDR2: SGHVS, FNYEAQ. CDR3 length: 14 residues.

This chain connects TRBV5-1 to TRBJ2-5; TRBD1 agrees at 9 bases. J gave up 5 bases and V 0 bases, and 5 bases lay outside the gene matches. CDR3 length: 15 residues. The germline V gene has CDR1 SGHRS and CDR2 YFSETQ. Here the CDR3 reads CASSLVQGAGETQYF. CDR3 DNA sequence: TGCGCCAGCAGCTTGGTACAGGGGGCCGGGGAGACCCAGTACTTC.

The gene calls are TRBV6-5 and TRBJ1-5; unclear D gene. The CDR3 has 15 residues. Trimming left V 6 bases short and J 0 bases short, with 12 bases between. CDR1 is MNHEY, CDR2 SVGAGI, per germline. CDR3 coding DNA: TGTGCCAGCAGCTTAGCCGGAAATAGCAATCAGCCCCAGCATTTT. Protein: CASSLAGNSNQPQHF.